This T cell receptor (beta chain) was identified during a study of T cell responses to AZD1222 COVID-19 vaccine. Study-wide context: Timing groups of about 4 and about 12 weeks for second doses were pooled. Whole-study results and caveats: The donor group comprised mostly white British people and more females; the analysis possibly underestimated clonal diversity. Only a handful of AZD1222 recipients, roughly 6 in all, had baseline seropositivity. Nearly half of spike-specific TCRs reportedly go after variant regions that carry no mutations.

Trimming removed 6 bases from V and 3 bases from J; junction bases left unmatched: 11. The germline CDR1 and CDR2 sequences are SEHNR and FQNEAQ (reference sequence). The CDR3 covers 15 residues. Clones were read by immunoSEQ multiplex PCR, and TCRdb kept only the in-frame ones, dropping some. The repertoire holds around 52,000 clones, with more than 75% as singletons. For this clone: Its target is not known.

This receptor was identified in an adult in good health. The chain is built from TRBV7-9 and TRBJ2-7; 7 bases agree with TRBD2. The input for sequencing was peripheral blood, taken on day 0 of AZD1222 vaccination. The DNA of the CDR3 is TGTGCCAGCAGACTTGGACAAGCGGGGATCTACGAGCAGTACTTC. Translation gives CASRLGQAGIYEQYF.